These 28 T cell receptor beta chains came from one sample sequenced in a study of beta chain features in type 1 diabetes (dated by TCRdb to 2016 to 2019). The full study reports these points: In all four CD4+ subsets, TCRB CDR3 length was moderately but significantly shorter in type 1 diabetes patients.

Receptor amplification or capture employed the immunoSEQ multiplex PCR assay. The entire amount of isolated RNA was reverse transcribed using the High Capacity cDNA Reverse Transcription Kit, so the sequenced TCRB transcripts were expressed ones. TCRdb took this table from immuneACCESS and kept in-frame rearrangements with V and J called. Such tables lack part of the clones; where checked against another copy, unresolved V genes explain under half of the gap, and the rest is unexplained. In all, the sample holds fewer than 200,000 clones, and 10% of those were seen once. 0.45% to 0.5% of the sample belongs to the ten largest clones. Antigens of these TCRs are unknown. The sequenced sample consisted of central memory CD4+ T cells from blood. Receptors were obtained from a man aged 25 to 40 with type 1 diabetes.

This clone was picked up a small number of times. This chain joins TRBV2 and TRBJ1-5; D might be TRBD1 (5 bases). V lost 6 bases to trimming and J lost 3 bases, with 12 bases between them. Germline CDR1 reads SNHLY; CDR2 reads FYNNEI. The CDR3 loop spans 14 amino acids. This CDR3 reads CASRGGGSNQPQHF. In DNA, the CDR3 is TGTGCCAGCAGGGGGGGAGGGTCCAATCAGCCCCAGCATTTT.

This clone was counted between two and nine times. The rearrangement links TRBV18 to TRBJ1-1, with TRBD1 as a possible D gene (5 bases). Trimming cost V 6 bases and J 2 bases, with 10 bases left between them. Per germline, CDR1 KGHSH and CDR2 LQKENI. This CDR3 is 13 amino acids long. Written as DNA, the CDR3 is TGTGCCAGCTCCAGACAGTCTAACACTGAAGCTTTCTTT. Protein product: CASSRQSNTEAFF.

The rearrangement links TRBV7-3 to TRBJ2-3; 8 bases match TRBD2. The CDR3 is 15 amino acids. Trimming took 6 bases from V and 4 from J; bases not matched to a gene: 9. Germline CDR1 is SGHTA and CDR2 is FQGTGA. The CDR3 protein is CASSPGLVVADTQYF. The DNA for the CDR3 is TGTGCCAGCAGTCCGGGACTAGTAGTTGCAGATACGCAGTATTTT.

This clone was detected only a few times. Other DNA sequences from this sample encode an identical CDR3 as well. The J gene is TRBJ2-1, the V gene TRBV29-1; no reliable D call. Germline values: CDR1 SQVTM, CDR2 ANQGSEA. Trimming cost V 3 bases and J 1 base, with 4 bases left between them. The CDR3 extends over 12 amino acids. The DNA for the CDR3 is TGCAGCGTTGAGCGTTCCTACAATGAGCAGTTCTTC. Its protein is CSVERSYNEQFF.

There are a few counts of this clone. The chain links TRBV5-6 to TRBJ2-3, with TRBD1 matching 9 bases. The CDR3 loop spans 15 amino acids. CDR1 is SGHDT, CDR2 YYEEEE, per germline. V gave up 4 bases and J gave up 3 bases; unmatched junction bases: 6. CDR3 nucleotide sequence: TGTGCCAGCAGCCCAGGACAGGGGAGAACAGATACGCAGTATTTT. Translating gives CASSPGQGRTDTQYF.

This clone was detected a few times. CDR3 nucleotides: TGTGCCAGCAGCGTGCGACAGGGTCAGCCCCAGCATTTT. Its protein product is CASSVRQGQPQHF. This chain links TRBV7-8 with TRBJ1-5; 7 bases match TRBD1. Germline lookup yields CDR1 SGHVS and CDR2 FQNEAQ. The ends lost 5 bases at V and 6 bases at J; junction bases unmatched: 4. This CDR3 is built from 13 residues.

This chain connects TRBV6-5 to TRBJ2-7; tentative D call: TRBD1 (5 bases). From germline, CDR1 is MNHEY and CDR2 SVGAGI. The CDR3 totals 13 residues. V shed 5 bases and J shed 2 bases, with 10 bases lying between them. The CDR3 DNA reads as TGTGCCAGCAGTCAGGGTCGGGCCTACGAGCAGTACTTC. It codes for CASSQGRAYEQYF.

The CDR3 DNA reads as TGTGCCAGCAGCTTAGGTACAGATAACTATGGCTACACCTTC. It yields the protein CASSLGTDNYGYTF. The genes are TRBV7-8 and TRBJ1-2; D gene uncertain. V lost 1 base to trimming and J lost 1 base, with 7 bases between them. CDR1 SGHVS and CDR2 FQNEAQ come from the germline V gene. This CDR3 is 14 amino acids long.

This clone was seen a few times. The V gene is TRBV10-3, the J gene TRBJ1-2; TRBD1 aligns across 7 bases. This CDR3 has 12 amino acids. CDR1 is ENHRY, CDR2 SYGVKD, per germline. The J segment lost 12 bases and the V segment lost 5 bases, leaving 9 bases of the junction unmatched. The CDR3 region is CAISLTGPPHTF. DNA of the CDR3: TGTGCCATCAGTCTGACAGGGCCCCCGCACACCTTC.

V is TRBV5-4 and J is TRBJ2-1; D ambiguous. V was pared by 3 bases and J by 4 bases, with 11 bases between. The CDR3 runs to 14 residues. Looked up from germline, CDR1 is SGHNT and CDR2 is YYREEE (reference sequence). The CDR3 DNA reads TGTGCCAGCAGCTCCGGAGCGCATTACAATGAGCAGTTCTTC. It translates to CASSSGAHYNEQFF.

DNA for the CDR3: TGCAGCGTTGTAGGGGACACCACTGAAGCTTTCTTT. It translates to CSVVGDTTEAFF. J is TRBJ1-1 and V is TRBV29-1; a possible D gene is TRBD1 (6 bases). V was shortened by 4 bases and J by 4 bases, with 10 bases between the two germline ends. Germline CDR1 is SQVTM and CDR2 is ANQGSEA. This CDR3 region has 12 residues.

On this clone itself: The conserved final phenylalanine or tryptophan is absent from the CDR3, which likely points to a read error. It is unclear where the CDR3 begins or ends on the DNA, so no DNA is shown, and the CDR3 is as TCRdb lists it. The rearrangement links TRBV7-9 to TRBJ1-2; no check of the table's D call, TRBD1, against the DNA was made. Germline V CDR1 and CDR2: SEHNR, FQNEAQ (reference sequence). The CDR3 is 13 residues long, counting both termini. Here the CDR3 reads CASSLSGTGIMLI.

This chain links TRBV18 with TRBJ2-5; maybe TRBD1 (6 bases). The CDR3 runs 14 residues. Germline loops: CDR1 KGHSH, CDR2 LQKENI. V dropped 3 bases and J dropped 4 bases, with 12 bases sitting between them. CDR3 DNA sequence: TGTGCCAGCTCACCGCCAGGGGACGGAGAGACCCAGTACTTC. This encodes CASSPPGDGETQYF.

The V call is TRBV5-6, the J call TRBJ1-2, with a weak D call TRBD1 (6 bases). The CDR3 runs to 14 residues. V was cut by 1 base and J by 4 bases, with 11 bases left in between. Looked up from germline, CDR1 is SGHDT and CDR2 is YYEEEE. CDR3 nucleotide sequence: TGTGCCAGCAGCTTGTCAGGGGAAGGCTATGGCTACACCTTC. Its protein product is CASSLSGEGYGYTF. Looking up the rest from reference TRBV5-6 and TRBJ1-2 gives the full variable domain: DAGVTQSPTHLIKTRGQQVTLRCSPKSGHDTVSWYQQALGQGPQFIFQYYEEEERQRGNFPDRFSGHQFPNYSSELNVNALLLGDSALYLCASSLSGEGYGYTFGSGTRLTVV.

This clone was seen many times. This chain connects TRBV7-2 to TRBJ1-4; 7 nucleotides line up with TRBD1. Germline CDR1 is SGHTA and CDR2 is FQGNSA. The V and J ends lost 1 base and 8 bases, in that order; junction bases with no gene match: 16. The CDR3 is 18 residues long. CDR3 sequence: CASSLVNFGDSAREKLFF. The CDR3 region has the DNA TGTGCCAGCAGCTTAGTGAACTTTGGGGACAGCGCTCGGGAAAAACTGTTTTTT.

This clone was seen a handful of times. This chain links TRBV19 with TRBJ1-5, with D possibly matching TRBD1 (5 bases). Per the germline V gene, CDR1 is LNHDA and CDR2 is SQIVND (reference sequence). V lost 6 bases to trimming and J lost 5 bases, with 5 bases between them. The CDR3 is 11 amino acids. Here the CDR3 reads CASRGDQPQHF. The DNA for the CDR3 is TGTGCCAGTAGAGGGGATCAGCCCCAGCATTTT. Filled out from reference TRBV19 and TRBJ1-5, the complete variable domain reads DGGITQSPKYLFRKEGQNVTLSCEQNLNHDAMYWYRQDPGQGLRLIYYSQIVNDFQKGDIAEGYSVSREKKESFPLTVTSAQKNPTAFYLCASRGDQPQHFGDGTRLSIL.

CDR3 DNA: TGTGCCAGCAGCCTTTCCCCACAGGGAAGCTACACCTTC. This translates into CASSLSPQGSYTF. The chain is built from TRBV5-8 and TRBJ1-2; TRBD1 might be the D (6 bases). The V gene's germline CDR1 is SGHTS and CDR2 YDEGEE. The V end was cut by 4 bases, the J end by 9 bases, with 16 bases between. The length of the CDR3 is 13 residues.

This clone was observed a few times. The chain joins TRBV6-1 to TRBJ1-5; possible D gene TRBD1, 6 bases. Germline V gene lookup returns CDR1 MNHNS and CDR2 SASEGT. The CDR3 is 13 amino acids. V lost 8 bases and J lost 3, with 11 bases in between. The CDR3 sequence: CASARQANQPQHF. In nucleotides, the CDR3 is TGTGCCAGCGCAAGACAGGCCAATCAGCCCCAGCATTTT.

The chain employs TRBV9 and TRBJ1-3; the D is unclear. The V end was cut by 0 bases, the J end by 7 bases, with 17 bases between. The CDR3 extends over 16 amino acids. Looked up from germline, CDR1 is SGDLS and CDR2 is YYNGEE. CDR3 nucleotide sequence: TGTGCCAGCAGCGTAGGAGTAACCGAAGATGCCAACACCATATATTTT. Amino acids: CASSVGVTEDANTIYF.

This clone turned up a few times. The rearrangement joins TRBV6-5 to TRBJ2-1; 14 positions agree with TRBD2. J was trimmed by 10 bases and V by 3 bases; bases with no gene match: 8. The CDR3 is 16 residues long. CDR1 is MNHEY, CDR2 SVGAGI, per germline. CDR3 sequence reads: CASSYAGGLAGEEQFF. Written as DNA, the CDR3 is TGTGCCAGCAGTTATGCCGGGGGACTAGCGGGGGAGGAGCAGTTCTTC.

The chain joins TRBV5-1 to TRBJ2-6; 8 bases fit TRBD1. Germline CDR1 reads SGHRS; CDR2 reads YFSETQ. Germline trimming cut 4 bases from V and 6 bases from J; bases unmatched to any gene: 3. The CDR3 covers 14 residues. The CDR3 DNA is TGCGCCAGCAGCACGGGACAGGAGGCCAACGTCCTGACTTTC. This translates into CASSTGQEANVLTF.

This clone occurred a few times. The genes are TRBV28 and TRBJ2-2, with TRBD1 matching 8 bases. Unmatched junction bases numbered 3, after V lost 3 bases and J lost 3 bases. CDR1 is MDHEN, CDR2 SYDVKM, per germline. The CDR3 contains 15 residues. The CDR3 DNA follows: TGTGCCAGCAGTTTTGCAGGGGGCGACACCGGGGAGCTGTTTTTT. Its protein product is CASSFAGGDTGELFF.

For the CDR3, the DNA is TGTGCCAGCAGTTGGAGGCGGCAAGAGACCCAGTACTTC. Protein sequence: CASSWRRQETQYF. V usage is TRBV27 and J usage is TRBJ2-5, with D perhaps TRBD2 (5 bases). Germline V gene lookup returns CDR1 MNHEY and CDR2 SMNVEV (reference sequence). V was clipped by 4 bases and J by 2 bases, with 8 bases between them. The CDR3 totals 13 residues.

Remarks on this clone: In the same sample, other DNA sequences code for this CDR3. CDR3 residues: CASRGGETQYF. Written as DNA, the CDR3 is TGTGCCAGTAGGGGGGGGGAGACCCAGTACTTC. V and J are TRBV19 and TRBJ2-5, with 7 positions matching TRBD2. The CDR3 length is 11 residues. Germline V gene lookup returns CDR1 LNHDA and CDR2 SQIVND (reference sequence). Trimming removed 6 bases from V and 5 bases from J; junction bases left unmatched: 0.

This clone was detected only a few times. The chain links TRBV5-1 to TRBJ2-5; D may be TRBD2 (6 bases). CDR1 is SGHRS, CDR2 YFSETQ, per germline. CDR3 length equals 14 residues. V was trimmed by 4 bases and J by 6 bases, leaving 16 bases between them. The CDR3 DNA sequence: TGCGCCAGCAGCGAGCAAGCGGGTGCTCAGACCCAGTACTTC. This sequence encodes CASSEQAGAQTQYF.

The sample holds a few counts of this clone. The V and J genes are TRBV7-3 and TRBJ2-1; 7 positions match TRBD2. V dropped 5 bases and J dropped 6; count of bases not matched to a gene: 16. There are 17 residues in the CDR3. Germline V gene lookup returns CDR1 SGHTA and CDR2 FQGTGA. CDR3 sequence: CASSATLADRVGNEQFF. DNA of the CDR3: TGTGCCAGCAGCGCAACCCTAGCGGACCGGGTAGGCAATGAGCAGTTCTTC.

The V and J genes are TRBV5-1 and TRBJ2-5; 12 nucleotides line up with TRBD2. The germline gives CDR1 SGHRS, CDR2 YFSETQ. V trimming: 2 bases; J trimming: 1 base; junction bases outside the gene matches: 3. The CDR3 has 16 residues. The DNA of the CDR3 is TGCGCCAGCAGCTTCAGGACTAGCGGGACCCAAGAGACCCAGTACTTC. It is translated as CASSFRTSGTQETQYF.

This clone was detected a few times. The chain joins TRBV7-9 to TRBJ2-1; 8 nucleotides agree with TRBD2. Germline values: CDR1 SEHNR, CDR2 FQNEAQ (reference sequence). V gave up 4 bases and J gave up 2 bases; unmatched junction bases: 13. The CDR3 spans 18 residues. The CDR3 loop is CASSSSGLAGGAYNEQFF. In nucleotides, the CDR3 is TGTGCCAGCAGCTCCTCCGGGCTAGCGGGTGGCGCCTACAATGAGCAGTTCTTC. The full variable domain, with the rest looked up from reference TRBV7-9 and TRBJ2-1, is DTGVSQNPRHKITKRGQNVTFRCDPISEHNRLYWYRQTLGQGPEFLTYFQNEAQLEKSRLLSDRFSAERPKGSFSTLEIQRTEQGDSAMYLCASSSSGLAGGAYNEQFFGPGTRLTVL.